This TCR beta chain was sequenced for a study of T cell repertoires in cytomegalovirus infection. The CDR3 is 16 amino acids. The ends lost 1 base at V and 10 bases at J; junction bases unmatched: 9. In germline, CDR1 is MNHNS, CDR2 SASEGT. One entry per CDR3 protein, called by TCRdb with MiXCR from the reads. Of some 99,000 distinct CDR3 sequences in the sample, around 28% were seen once. Many counts were recorded for this clonotype. Its target is unknown. The chain uses TRBV6-1 and TRBJ1-6; TRBD1 agrees at 8 bases. The sequence derives from a human donor in good health (CMV status not recorded). Some clones in this sample may be carry-over from other donors' samples. Source: CD8+ T cells from cultured PBMCs, taken from culture after CMV antigen stimulation. As DNA, the CDR3 is TGTGCCAGCAGTGAAGTACCCGGGACAGGATTCTCACCCCTCCACTTT. Its translation is CASSEVPGTGFSPLHF.